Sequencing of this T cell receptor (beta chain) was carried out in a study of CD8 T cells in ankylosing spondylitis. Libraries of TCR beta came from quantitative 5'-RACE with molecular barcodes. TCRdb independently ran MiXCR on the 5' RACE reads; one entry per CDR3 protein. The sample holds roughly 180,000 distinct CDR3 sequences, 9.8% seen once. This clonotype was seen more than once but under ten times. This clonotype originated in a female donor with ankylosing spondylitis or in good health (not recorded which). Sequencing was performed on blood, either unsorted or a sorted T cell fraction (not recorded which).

The CDR3, as DNA: TGTGCCAGCAGTCCTTCCGAATCCTGGCATACGCAGTATTTT. This encodes CASSPSESWHTQYF. The rearrangement uses TRBV7-9 and TRBJ2-3; D unclear. Germline CDR1 is SEHNR and CDR2 is FQNEAQ (reference sequence). The CDR3 contains 14 residues. Trimming removed 6 bases from V and 7 bases from J, with 17 bases in between. Complete variable domain (other parts from reference TRBV7-9 and TRBJ2-3): DTGVSQNPRHKITKRGQNVTFRCDPISEHNRLYWYRQTLGQGPEFLTYFQNEAQLEKSRLLSDRFSAERPKGSFSTLEIQRTEQGDSAMYLCASSPSESWHTQYFGPGTRLTVL.